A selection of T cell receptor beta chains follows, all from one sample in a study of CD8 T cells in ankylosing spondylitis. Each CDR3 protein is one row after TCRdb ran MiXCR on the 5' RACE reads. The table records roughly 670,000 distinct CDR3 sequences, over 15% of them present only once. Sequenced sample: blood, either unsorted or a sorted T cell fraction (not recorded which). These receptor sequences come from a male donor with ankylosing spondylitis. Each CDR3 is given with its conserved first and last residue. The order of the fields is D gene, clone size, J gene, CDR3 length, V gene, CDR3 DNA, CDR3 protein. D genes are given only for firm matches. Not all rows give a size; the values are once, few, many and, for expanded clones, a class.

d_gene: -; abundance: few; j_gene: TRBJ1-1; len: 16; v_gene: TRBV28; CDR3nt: TGTGCCAGCAGTTTAAGGGGAGGGGGGCGGACCACTGAAGCTTTCTTT; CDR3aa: CASSLRGGGRTTEAFF
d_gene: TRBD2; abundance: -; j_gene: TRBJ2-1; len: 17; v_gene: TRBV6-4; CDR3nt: TGTGCCAGCAGTGTCCTTCCGACTAGCGACCACTACAATGAGCAGTTCTTC; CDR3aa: CASSVLPTSDHYNEQFF
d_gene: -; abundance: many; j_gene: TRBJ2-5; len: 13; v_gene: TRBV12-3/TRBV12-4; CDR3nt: TGCGCCAGCAGCTTGGTGGGGGCAGAGACCCAGTACTTC; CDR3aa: CASSLVGAETQYF
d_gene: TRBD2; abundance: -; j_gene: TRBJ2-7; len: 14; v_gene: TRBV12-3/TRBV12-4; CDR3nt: TGTGCCAGCACCGATCTAGCGGGCGGCTACGAGCAGTACTTC; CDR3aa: CASTDLAGGYEQYF
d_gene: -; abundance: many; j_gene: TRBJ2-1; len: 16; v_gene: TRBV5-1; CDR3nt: TGCGCCAGCAGCTTGGGTCCCGTGAGCTCCTACAATGAGCAGTTCTTC; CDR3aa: CASSLGPVSSYNEQFF
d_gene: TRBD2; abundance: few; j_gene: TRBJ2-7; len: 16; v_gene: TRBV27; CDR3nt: TGTGCCAGCAGTCAGGGGACTAGCGGGAGTATCTACGAGCAGTACTTC; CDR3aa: CASSQGTSGSIYEQYF
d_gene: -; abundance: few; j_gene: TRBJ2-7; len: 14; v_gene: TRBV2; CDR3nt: TGTGCCAGCAGAGCCGGACTGAATCCCTACGAGCAGTACTTC; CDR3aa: CASRAGLNPYEQYF
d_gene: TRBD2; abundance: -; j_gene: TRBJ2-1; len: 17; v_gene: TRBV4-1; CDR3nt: TGCGCCAGCAGCCATTTCAAGACTAGCGGGGGGAACAATGAGCAGTTCTTC; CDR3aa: CASSHFKTSGGNNEQFF
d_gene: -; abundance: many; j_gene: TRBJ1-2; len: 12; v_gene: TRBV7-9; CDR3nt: TGTGCCAGCAGCTTAAGCGGCTATGGCTACACCTTC; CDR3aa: CASSLSGYGYTF
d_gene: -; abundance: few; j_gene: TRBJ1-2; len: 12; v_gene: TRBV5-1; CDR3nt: TGCGCCAGCAGCTTGGCATGGGGTGGCTACACCTTC; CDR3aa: CASSLAWGGYTF
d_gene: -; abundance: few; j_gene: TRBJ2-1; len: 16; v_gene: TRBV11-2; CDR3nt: TGTGCCAGCAGCGTACAGGGTCAACTCTCCTACAATGAGCAGTTCTTC; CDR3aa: CASSVQGQLSYNEQFF
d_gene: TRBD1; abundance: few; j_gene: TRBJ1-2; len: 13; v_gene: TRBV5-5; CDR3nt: TGTGCCAGCAGCAGCTGGACAGGGCCCGACTACACCTTC; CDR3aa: CASSSWTGPDYTF